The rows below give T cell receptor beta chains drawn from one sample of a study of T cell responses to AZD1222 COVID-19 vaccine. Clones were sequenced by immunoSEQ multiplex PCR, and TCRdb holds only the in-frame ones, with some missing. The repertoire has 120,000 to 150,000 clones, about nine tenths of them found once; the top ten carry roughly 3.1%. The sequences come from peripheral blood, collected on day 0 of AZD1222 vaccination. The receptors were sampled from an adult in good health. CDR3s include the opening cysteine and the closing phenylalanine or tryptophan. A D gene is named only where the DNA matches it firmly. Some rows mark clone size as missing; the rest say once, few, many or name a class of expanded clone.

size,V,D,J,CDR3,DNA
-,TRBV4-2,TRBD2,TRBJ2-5,CASSRSARVAGQETQYF,TGTGCCAGCAGCCGGTCAGCCCGCGTAGCGGGCCAAGAGACCCAGTACTTC
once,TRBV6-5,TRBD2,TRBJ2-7,CASHGRAYYEQYF,TGTGCCAGCCACGGGAGGGCGTATTACGAGCAGTACTTC
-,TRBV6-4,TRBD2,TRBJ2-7,CASSVGTSGYYEQYF,TGTGCCAGCAGTGTCGGGACTAGCGGGTACTACGAGCAGTACTTC
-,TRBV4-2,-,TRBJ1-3,CASSLQRSPGTAGNTIYF,TGTGCCAGCAGCCTCCAAAGGAGCCCCGGGACGGCTGGAAACACCATATATTTT
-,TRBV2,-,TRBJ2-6,CASSGSGANVLTF,TGTGCCAGCAGTGGTTCTGGGGCCAACGTCCTGACTTTC
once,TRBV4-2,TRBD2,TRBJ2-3,CASSQVGTSGATDTQYF,TGTGCCAGCAGCCAAGTAGGGACTAGCGGGGCCACAGATACGCAGTATTTT
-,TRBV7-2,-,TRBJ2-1,CASSLDSGPGNEQFF,TGTGCCAGCAGCTTAGACAGCGGACCAGGGAATGAGCAGTTCTTC
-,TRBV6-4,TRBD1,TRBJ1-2,CASSVDRFYGYTF,TGTGCCAGCAGTGTGGACAGGTTTTATGGCTACACCTTC
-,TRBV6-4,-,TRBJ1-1,CATRGAPGAGTEAFF,TGTGCCACTAGAGGGGCGCCAGGGGCGGGAACTGAAGCTTTCTTT
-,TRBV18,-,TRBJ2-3,CASSPLAVGSTDTQYF,TGTGCCAGCTCACCACTCGCCGTTGGAAGCACAGATACGCAGTATTTT
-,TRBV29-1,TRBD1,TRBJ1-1,CSAVKDRGTPEAFF,TGCAGCGCGGTGAAGGACAGGGGGACGCCTGAAGCTTTCTTT
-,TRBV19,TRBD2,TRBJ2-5,CASSTRGGAAWETQYF,TGTGCCAGTAGTACTCGCGGGGGGGCCGCGTGGGAGACCCAGTACTTC
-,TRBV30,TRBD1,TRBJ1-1,CAWSGEGATEAFF,TGTGCCTGGAGTGGAGAGGGGGCTACTGAAGCTTTCTTT
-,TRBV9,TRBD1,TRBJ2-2,CASSARSGTGDLTGELFF,TGTGCCAGCAGCGCCCGCTCGGGGACAGGAGACCTTACCGGGGAGCTGTTTTTT
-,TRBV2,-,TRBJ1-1,CASTRTHGGTEAFF,TGTGCCAGCACCCGGACTCATGGGGGCACTGAAGCTTTCTTT
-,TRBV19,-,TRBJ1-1,CASRRFDSQNTEAFF,TGTGCCAGTAGGCGGTTCGACAGCCAGAACACTGAAGCTTTCTTT
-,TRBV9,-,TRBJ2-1,CASSVRQDSYNEQFF,TGTGCCAGCAGCGTCCGTCAGGATTCCTACAATGAGCAGTTCTTC
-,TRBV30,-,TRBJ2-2,CAWSVGGELFF,TGTGCCTGGAGTGTAGGGGGGGAGCTGTTTTTT
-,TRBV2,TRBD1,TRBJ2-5,CATWTGGDLETQYF,TGTGCCACATGGACAGGGGGCGATCTGGAGACCCAGTACTTC
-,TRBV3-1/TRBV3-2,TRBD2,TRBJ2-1,CASSQGGRAYNEQFF,TGTGCCAGCAGCCAAGGCGGGAGGGCCTACAATGAGCAGTTCTTC
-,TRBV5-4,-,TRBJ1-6,CASSLAGTRNSPLHF,TGTGCCAGCAGCTTGGCCGGGACTAGGAATTCACCCCTCCACTTT
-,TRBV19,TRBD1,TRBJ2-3,CASSLRTGVSTDTQYF,TGTGCCAGTAGTCTCCGGACAGGGGTTAGCACAGATACGCAGTATTTT
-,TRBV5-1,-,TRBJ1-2,CASSLRTYGYTF,TGCGCCAGCAGCTTGAGGACCTATGGCTACACCTTC
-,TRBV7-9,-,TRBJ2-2,CASSPPQSWTGELFF,TGTGCCAGCAGCCCGCCGCAGAGTTGGACCGGGGAGCTGTTTTTT
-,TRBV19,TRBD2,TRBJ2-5,CASSLIGSGKETQYF,TGTGCCAGTAGTCTAATAGGGAGCGGGAAAGAGACCCAGTACTTC
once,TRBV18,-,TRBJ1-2,CASSPLDYGYTF,TGTGCCAGCTCACCCTTGGACTATGGCTACACCTTC
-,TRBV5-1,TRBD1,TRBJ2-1,CASSSGDRGSEQFF,TGCGCCAGCAGCTCGGGGGACAGGGGCAGTGAGCAGTTCTTC
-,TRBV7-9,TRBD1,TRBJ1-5,CASSSGGNQPQHF,TGTGCCAGCAGCTCAGGGGGAAATCAGCCCCAGCATTTT
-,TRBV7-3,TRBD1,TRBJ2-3,CASSSLTPGGLDTQYF,TGTGCCAGCAGCTCTCTTACGCCAGGGGGCTTAGATACGCAGTATTTT
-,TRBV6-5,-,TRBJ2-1,CASRQGYEGQFF,TGTGCCAGCAGGCAGGGTTATGAGGGGCAGTTCTTC
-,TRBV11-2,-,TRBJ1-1,CASSQGNWNTEAFF,TGTGCCAGCAGCCAAGGAAATTGGAACACTGAAGCTTTCTTT
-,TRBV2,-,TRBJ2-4,CASRAPLPPSVKNIQYF,TGTGCCAGCAGGGCCCCCCTCCCCCCGTCGGTCAAAAACATTCAGTACTTC
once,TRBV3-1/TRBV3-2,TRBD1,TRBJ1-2,CASSLGTAFNYGYTF,TGTGCCAGCAGCCTAGGGACAGCGTTCAACTATGGCTACACCTTC
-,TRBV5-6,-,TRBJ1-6,CASSLAKLGGGANSPLHF,TGTGCCAGCAGCTTGGCCAAGTTGGGGGGTGGTGCAAATTCACCCCTCCACTTT
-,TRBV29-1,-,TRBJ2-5,CSVVLGAQETQYF,TGCAGCGTTGTGCTCGGGGCCCAAGAGACCCAGTACTTC
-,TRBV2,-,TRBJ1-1,CASRPVGTEAFF,TGTGCCAGCCGTCCGGTGGGCACTGAAGCTTTCTTT
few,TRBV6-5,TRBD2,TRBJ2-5,CASRFGGGGETQYF,TGTGCCAGCAGATTCGGCGGGGGGGGCGAGACCCAGTACTTC
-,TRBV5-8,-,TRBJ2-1,CASSLAVGAYNEQFF,TGTGCCAGCAGCTTGGCTGTGGGAGCCTACAATGAGCAGTTCTTC
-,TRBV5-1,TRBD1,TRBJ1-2,CASSFWTGSHHGYTF,TGCGCCAGCAGCTTCTGGACAGGGAGTCACCATGGCTACACCTTC
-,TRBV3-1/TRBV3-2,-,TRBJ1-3,CASSQVARGGSGNTIYF,TGTGCCAGCAGCCAAGTAGCGAGGGGGGGCTCTGGAAACACCATATATTTT
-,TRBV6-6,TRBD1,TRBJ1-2,CASSYSGGDYGYTF,TGTGCCAGCAGTTACTCAGGGGGCGACTATGGCTACACCTTC
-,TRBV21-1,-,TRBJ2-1,CASSMGTGRSSGPSKGYNEQFF,TGTGCCAGCAGCATGGGGACAGGGCGGTCTAGCGGTCCCTCCAAAGGCTACAATGAGCAGTTCTTC
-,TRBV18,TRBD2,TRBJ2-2,CASSPKRTSGGSVNTGELFF,TGTGCCAGCTCACCTAAAAGGACTAGCGGGGGGTCGGTGAACACCGGGGAGCTGTTTTTT
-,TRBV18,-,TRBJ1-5,CASSREHQPQHF,TGTGCCAGCTCACGGGAGCATCAGCCCCAGCATTTT
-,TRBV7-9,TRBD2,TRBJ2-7,CASRPAGTSGNYEQYF,TGTGCCAGCAGGCCAGCGGGGACTAGCGGAAACTACGAGCAGTACTTC
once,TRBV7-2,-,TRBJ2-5,CASSLYRTTQYF,TGTGCCAGCAGCCTCTACAGGACGACCCAGTACTTC
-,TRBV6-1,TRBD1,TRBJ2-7,CASSEADRAFSEQYF,TGTGCCAGCAGCGAAGCTGACAGGGCGTTCTCCGAGCAGTACTTC
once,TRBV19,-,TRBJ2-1,CASSMPHGQFF,TGTGCCAGTAGTATGCCCCACGGGCAGTTCTTC
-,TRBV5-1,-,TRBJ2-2,CASSWRRSNTGELFF,TGCGCCAGCAGCTGGAGGCGCTCGAACACCGGGGAGCTGTTTTTT
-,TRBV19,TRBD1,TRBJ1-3,CASSDRAGSGNTIYF,TGTGCCAGTAGTGACAGGGCCGGCTCTGGAAACACCATATATTTT